The 18 T cell receptor beta chains listed next were all sequenced from one sample in a study of blood T cell repertoires in COVID-19. The assay was immunoSEQ multiplex PCR, and TCRdb's table has in-frame clones only and misses some. Altogether roughly 150,000 clones are present, around 88% being singletons, with the ten largest covering less than 5.5%. The specimen sequenced was peripheral blood. Source of these receptors: a human donor in a cohort sampled during active COVID-19.

The chain joins TRBV28 to TRBJ2-1, with a weak D call TRBD1 (6 bases). The CDR3 is made up of 12 amino acids. V was pared by 4 bases and J by 10 bases, with 11 bases between. Germline V gene lookup returns CDR1 MDHEN and CDR2 SYDVKM. The CDR3 reads CASSYDRREQFF. CDR3 sequence (DNA): TGTGCCAGCAGTTACGACAGGCGGGAGCAGTTCTTC.

The chain joins TRBV7-2 to TRBJ2-5; the match to TRBD2 covers 10 bases. The CDR3 consists of 16 residues. Trimming at V came to 6 bases and at J to 3 bases, leaving 10 bases not matched to a gene. Germline V CDR1 and CDR2: SGHTA, FQGNSA. The CDR3 DNA reads TGTGCCAGCAGTCTGAAAGGGACTAGCGAGAAAGAGACCCAGTACTTC. Protein product: CASSLKGTSEKETQYF.

The genes are TRBV19 and TRBJ1-1; D is ambiguous. CDR1 is LNHDA, CDR2 SQIVND, per germline (reference sequence). The CDR3 length is 13 residues. V lost 2 bases and J lost 6, with 10 bases in between. CDR3 amino acids: CASSITGRPEAFF. Here the CDR3 DNA reads TGTGCCAGTAGTATAACCGGGAGACCTGAAGCTTTCTTT.

The V and J genes are TRBV20-1 and TRBJ2-6, with D unclear. The CDR3 contains 10 residues. Looked up from germline, CDR1 is DFQATT and CDR2 is SNEGSKA (reference sequence). The CDR3 sequence: CSSGANVLTF. The CDR3 region has the DNA TGCTCTTCTGGGGCCAACGTCCTGACTTTC.

The rearrangement links TRBV19 to TRBJ2-7; TRBD1 agrees at 8 bases. J was trimmed by 2 bases and V by 4 bases; bases with no gene match: 4. The CDR3 sequence is 14 residues long. The germline V gene has CDR1 LNHDA and CDR2 SQIVND (reference sequence). The CDR3, as DNA: TGTGCCAGTAGTAGCACAGGGGGACCCTACGAGCAGTACTTC. Residues: CASSSTGGPYEQYF.

The rearrangement uses TRBV29-1 and TRBJ1-3; no reliable D call. The CDR3 runs 12 residues. Germline-derived CDR1 and CDR2 are SQVTM and ANQGSEA. CDR3 sequence reads: CTGVTSGNTIYF. CDR3 sequence (DNA): TGCACCGGGGTCACCTCTGGAAACACCATATATTTT.

This rearrangement joins TRBV9 to TRBJ2-2, with 8 bases matching TRBD1. Germline loops: CDR1 SGDLS, CDR2 YYNGEE. This CDR3 has 18 residues. After removal of 0 bases from V and 0 bases from J, the junction contained 7 bases not matched to a gene. The CDR3 sequence: CASSVARDRPSNTGELFF. In DNA, the CDR3 is TGTGCCAGCAGCGTAGCCCGGGACAGGCCATCGAACACCGGGGAGCTGTTTTTT. Full variable domain (missing parts from reference TRBV9 and TRBJ2-2): DSGVTQTPKHLITATGQRVTLRCSPRSGDLSVYWYQQSLDQGLQFLIQYYNGEERAKGNILERFSAQQFPDLHSELNLSSLELGDSALYFCASSVARDRPSNTGELFFGEGSRLTVL.

This clone is a singleton in its sample. CDR3 sequence reads: CASSRQGDSPLHF. Here the CDR3 DNA reads TGTGCCAGCAGCCGACAGGGAGACTCACCCCTCCACTTT. The chain links TRBV6-5 to TRBJ1-6; TRBD1 matches 7 bases. The CDR3 covers 13 residues. The J segment lost 10 bases and the V segment lost 6 bases, leaving 6 bases of the junction unmatched. CDR1 MNHEY and CDR2 SVGAGI come from the germline V gene.

The chain employs TRBV11-3 and TRBJ2-7; 7 nucleotides agree with TRBD1. There are 14 residues in the CDR3. Trimming removed 8 bases from V and 5 bases from J; junction bases left unmatched: 12. Germline values: CDR1 SGHNT, CDR2 YENEEA. The CDR3 loop reads CASRGTGEVNEQYF. The CDR3 nucleotides are TGTGCCAGCCGGGGAACAGGGGAAGTCAACGAGCAGTACTTC.

The chain employs TRBV11-3 and TRBJ1-2, with D possibly TRBD1 on 6 matching bases. The CDR3 has 14 residues. Germline V CDR1 and CDR2: SGHNT, YENEEA. Trimming pared 2 bases from V and 7 bases from J, leaving 14 bases between. This CDR3 is CASSLRAGDGGYTF. Written as DNA, the CDR3 is TGTGCCAGCAGCTTAAGGGCAGGGGACGGTGGCTACACCTTC.

The J gene is TRBJ1-6, the V gene TRBV5-1; D possibly corresponds to TRBD1 (6 bases). Trimming pared 4 bases from V and 9 bases from J, leaving 14 bases between. Germline values: CDR1 SGHRS, CDR2 YFSETQ. The CDR3 has 14 residues. The CDR3 DNA follows: TGCGCCAGCAGCGATCCGGGGGGGGCTTCACCCCTCCACTTT. Translated: CASSDPGGASPLHF.

The gene calls are TRBV7-2 and TRBJ2-1; TRBD2 agrees at 10 bases. CDR1 SGHTA and CDR2 FQGNSA come from the germline V gene. The CDR3 is 16 residues long. J gave up 3 bases and V 4 bases, and 6 bases lay outside the gene matches. In DNA form, the CDR3 reads TGTGCCAGCAGCTCTCGTTTAGCGGGAGGCTACAATGAGCAGTTCTTC. Encoded protein: CASSSRLAGGYNEQFF.

This clone was seen only once. The CDR3 region is CASSSLVISGYTF. The CDR3 DNA sequence: TGTGCCAGCAGTTCCCTCGTAATCTCTGGCTACACCTTC. The chain employs TRBV6-2 or TRBV6-3 and TRBJ1-2; D call uncertain. Trimming cost V 4 bases and J 7 bases, with 13 bases left between them. In germline, CDR1 is MNHEY, CDR2 SVGEGT. The CDR3 loop spans 13 amino acids.

This chain joins TRBV5-4 and TRBJ2-3; 10 bases match TRBD1. From germline, CDR1 is SGHNT and CDR2 YYREEE (reference sequence). After removal of 4 bases from V and 2 bases from J, the junction contained 4 bases not matched to a gene. This CDR3 comprises 15 residues. The CDR3: CASSLDRGFTDTQYF. The CDR3 DNA sequence: TGTGCCAGCAGCCTGGACAGGGGGTTCACAGATACGCAGTATTTT. Combining the CDR3 with reference TRBV5-4 and TRBJ2-3 gives the whole variable domain ETGVTQSPTHLIKTRGQQVTLRCSSQSGHNTVSWYQQALGQGPQFIFQYYREEENGRGNFPPRFSGLQFPNYSSELNVNALELDDSALYLCASSLDRGFTDTQYFGPGTRLTVL.

CDR3 in amino acids: CASSLPPDTPAPYEQYF. The CDR3 bases are TGTGCCAGCAGCTTACCCCCAGACACCCCTGCGCCCTACGAGCAGTACTTC. The chain recombines TRBV11-2 with TRBJ2-7; no clear D gene. Per germline, CDR1 SGHAT and CDR2 FQNNGV. Trimming stripped 2 bases from V and 2 bases from J, with 19 bases between. This CDR3 is 17 amino acids long.

V gene TRBV19 combines with J gene TRBJ2-2; 8 nucleotides line up with TRBD1. Germline assignment: CDR1 LNHDA and CDR2 SQIVND (reference sequence). After removal of 4 bases from V and 4 bases from J, the junction contained 5 bases not matched to a gene. This CDR3 contains 15 residues. In DNA, the CDR3 is TGTGCCAGTAGTACCAGGGGGCTAGGCACCGGGGAGCTGTTTTTT. This sequence encodes CASSTRGLGTGELFF.

This chain joins TRBV9 and TRBJ2-5; D possibly corresponds to TRBD2 (6 bases). V lost 3 bases, J lost 5 bases, and 14 bases lay in between. Germline V gene lookup returns CDR1 SGDLS and CDR2 YYNGEE. This CDR3 region has 14 residues. The CDR3 loop reads CASSAEGSGETQYF. The CDR3 region has the DNA TGTGCCAGCAGCGCCGAGGGAAGCGGGGAGACCCAGTACTTC.

The V and J genes are TRBV21-1 and TRBJ2-3; the table's D call, TRBD1, has no DNA check behind it. TRBV21-1 is an annotated pseudogene. This CDR3 contains 17 residues. CDR3 nucleotide sequence: TGTGCCAGCAGCAAAAGGACAGTCGGAGCTAGCACAGATACGCAGTATTTT. It yields the protein CASSKRTVGASTDTQYF.